The next 25 T cell receptor beta chains were all read from a single sample in a study of CD8 T cells in ankylosing spondylitis. Each CDR3 protein gets one entry after TCRdb re-called the 5' RACE reads with MiXCR. The sample lists 350,000 or so distinct CDR3 sequences, around a tenth occurring once. The specimen was blood, either unsorted or a sorted T cell fraction (not recorded which). Source of these receptors: a female donor with ankylosing spondylitis or in good health (not recorded which).

With respect to this clonotype: A much bigger clone sits one base away, suggesting this may be a read error. V is TRBV12-3 or TRBV12-4 and J is TRBJ2-1, with 12 bases matching TRBD2. This CDR3 comprises 14 residues. J was trimmed by 9 bases and V by 5 bases; bases with no gene match: 5. In nucleotides, the CDR3 is TGTGCCAGCAGTCCCCAGACTAGCGGGGGTGAGCAGTTCTTC. Residues: CASSPQTSGGEQFF.

This clonotype came up many times. The chain links TRBV20-1 to TRBJ2-7; the D gene is possibly TRBD1 (5 bases). The CDR3 loop spans 12 amino acids. Germline-derived CDR1 and CDR2 are DFQATT and SNEGSKA (reference sequence). V was cut by 0 bases and J by 5 bases, with 8 bases left in between. The CDR3 spells CSARDREDEQYF. As DNA, the CDR3 is TGCAGTGCTAGAGACAGGGAAGACGAGCAGTACTTC.

This clonotype was recorded many times. The V and J genes are TRBV10-3 and TRBJ2-5; unclear D gene. Trimming cost V 5 bases and J 0 bases, with 13 bases left between them. In germline, CDR1 is ENHRY, CDR2 SYGVKD. The CDR3 covers 15 residues. The CDR3 nucleotides are TGTGCCATCAGTTCGGCAGGAAAGTACCAAGAGACCCAGTACTTC. It translates to CAISSAGKYQETQYF.

The chain combines TRBV6-1 with TRBJ2-7; TRBD1 matches at 10 bases. Losses at the gene ends were 8 bases for V and 3 bases for J; bases not matched to a gene: 13. CDR3 length equals 16 residues. Germline V gene data show CDR1 as MNHNS and CDR2 as SASEGT. CDR3 residues: CASWTGGRWGDYEQYF. Written as DNA, the CDR3 is TGTGCCAGCTGGACAGGGGGGAGATGGGGGGACTACGAGCAGTACTTC.

This clonotype occurred many times. The chain joins TRBV5-1 to TRBJ1-1; D possibly corresponds to TRBD1 (5 bases). The CDR3 extends over 15 amino acids. Trimming removed 4 bases at V and 4 bases at J, with 17 bases between. In germline, CDR1 is SGHRS, CDR2 YFSETQ. The CDR3 reads CASSTFYGAPTEAFF. The CDR3 region has the DNA TGCGCCAGCAGCACCTTCTACGGGGCCCCCACTGAAGCTTTCTTT.

This clonotype was counted between two and nine times. V is TRBV9 and J is TRBJ2-1; D gene uncertain. The germline V gene encodes CDR1 SGDLS and CDR2 YYNGEE. Trimming left V 0 bases short and J 2 bases short, with 21 bases between. The CDR3 runs to 19 residues. The CDR3 nucleotides read TGTGCCAGCAGCGTAGGCCGGAACGTACTCGCGGTCCCCTACAATGAGCAGTTCTTC. Its protein product is CASSVGRNVLAVPYNEQFF.

This clonotype was seen many times. The genes are TRBV12-3 or TRBV12-4 and TRBJ2-1; 14 bases agree with TRBD2. V lost 7 bases to trimming and J lost 7 bases; unmatched junction nucleotides: 9. This CDR3 has 16 amino acids. The CDR3 DNA follows: TGTGCCAGCATTCTAGGGACTAGCGGGAGAGGAAATGAGCAGTTCTTC. Protein sequence: CASILGTSGRGNEQFF.

This clonotype was detected many times. The chain links TRBV27 to TRBJ2-7, with 8 positions matching TRBD2. This CDR3 comprises 14 residues. Germline V lookup: CDR1 MNHEY, CDR2 SMNVEV (reference sequence). V was pared by 6 bases and J by 0 bases, with 4 bases of the junction left unmatched. The DNA of the CDR3 is TGTGCCAGCAGCCTTAGCGGGGTCTCCTACGAGCAGTACTTC. Protein product: CASSLSGVSYEQYF.

This clonotype was found many times. The chain joins TRBV6-1 to TRBJ1-6; the match to TRBD1 covers 7 bases. The CDR3 runs to 14 residues. The J segment lost 5 bases and the V segment lost 7 bases, leaving 5 bases of the junction unmatched. Germline CDR1 and CDR2: MNHNS and SASEGT. CDR3 DNA sequence: TGTGCCAGCAAGATCGGACAGGATAATTCACCCCTCCACTTT. Residues: CASKIGQDNSPLHF.

This clonotype was counted only a few times. The V call is TRBV15, the J call TRBJ2-3; D is ambiguous. The V end lost 0 bases, the J end lost 7 bases, and 11 bases lay between the germline ends. This CDR3 spans 14 amino acids. Germline CDR1 reads LNHNV; CDR2 reads YYDKDF (reference sequence). CDR3 sequence (DNA): TGTGCCACCAGCAGAGATCATGGTACCAATACGCAGTATTTT. Translating gives CATSRDHGTNTQYF.

This clonotype was seen at least ten times. The V and J genes are TRBV10-3 and TRBJ2-2; D is possibly TRBD1 or TRBD2 (5 bases each). The germline gives CDR1 ENHRY, CDR2 SYGVKD. V lost 9 bases and J lost 2, with 13 bases in between. CDR3 length equals 14 residues. DNA of the CDR3: TGTGCCATTTGGGACCGGGAAAACACCGGGGAGCTGTTTTTT. Residues: CAIWDRENTGELFF.

This clonotype was picked up a small number of times. This sequence joins TRBV5-1 and TRBJ2-1, with TRBD2 matching over 7 bases. From germline, CDR1 is SGHRS and CDR2 YFSETQ. V dropped 1 base and J dropped 8; count of bases not matched to a gene: 6. The CDR3 length is 14 residues. The CDR3 nucleotides read TGCGCCAGCAGCTTGAGGGAGGGCCCCGATGAGCAGTTCTTC. Protein: CASSLREGPDEQFF.

In its sample, this clonotype was seen many times. The chain links TRBV5-1 to TRBJ2-2; no reliable D call. Germline V gene sequence: CDR1 SGHRS, CDR2 YFSETQ. The CDR3 extends over 14 amino acids. V lost 0 bases and J 6 bases, leaving 9 bases between the germline ends. CDR3 protein: CASSLVAAPGELFF. CDR3 coding DNA: TGCGCCAGCAGCTTGGTAGCCGCCCCCGGGGAGCTGTTTTTT.

This clonotype was seen many times. The chain couples TRBV27 to TRBJ2-1, with D perhaps matching TRBD2 (5 bases). From germline, CDR1 is MNHEY and CDR2 SMNVEV (reference sequence). V was shortened by 0 bases and J by 7 bases, with 7 bases between the two germline ends. CDR3 length equals 13 residues. The CDR3 sequence is CASSLSRRNEQFF. In DNA form, the CDR3 reads TGTGCCAGCAGTTTATCTAGGAGGAATGAGCAGTTCTTC.

This clonotype was seen repeatedly, ten times or more. The chain links TRBV18 to TRBJ1-5; D uncertain. The germline V and J ends were trimmed by 1 base and 4 bases, with 5 bases remaining between them. This CDR3 has 13 residues. Germline loops: CDR1 KGHSH, CDR2 LQKENI. The CDR3 nucleotides are TGTGCCAGCTCACCACACGAAAATCAGCCCCAGCATTTT. Its translation is CASSPHENQPQHF.

The rearrangement uses TRBV25-1 and TRBJ2-5; 12 bases map to TRBD2. Germline loops: CDR1 MGHDK, CDR2 SYGVNS. This CDR3 comprises 14 residues. With V trimmed by 7 bases and J by 4 bases, 4 bases remained unmatched. CDR3: CASMTSGRGETQYF. Written as DNA, the CDR3 is TGTGCCAGCATGACTAGCGGGAGAGGAGAGACCCAGTACTTC.

This clonotype was recorded at least ten times. The chain recombines TRBV7-8 with TRBJ2-7; TRBD1 matches at 8 bases. The CDR3 covers 12 residues. Germline V gives CDR1 SGHVS, CDR2 FQNEAQ. The V gene end was trimmed by 1 base and the J gene end by 10 bases; junction bases not matched to a gene: 3. CDR3 in DNA: TGTGCCAGCAGCTTAGACGGACAGGGTCAGTACTTC. As protein: CASSLDGQGQYF. Full variable domain (rest looked up from reference TRBV7-8 and TRBJ2-7): GAGVSQSPRYKVAKRGQDVALRCDPISGHVSLFWYQQALGQGPEFLTYFQNEAQLDKSGLPSDRFFAERPEGSVSTLKIQRTQQEDSAVYLCASSLDGQGQYFGPGTRLTVT.

This clonotype was observed many times. CDR3: CASSPGTTSTDTQYF. CDR3 nucleotide sequence: TGTGCCAGCAGCCCTGGGACGACTAGCACAGATACGCAGTATTTT. V is TRBV3-1 and J is TRBJ2-3, with D perhaps assigned TRBD1 or TRBD2 (5 bases each). With 4 bases removed from V and 0 bases from J, the gap between germline ends came to 11 bases. This CDR3 is 15 amino acids long. Germline loops: CDR1 LGHDT, CDR2 YNNKEL (reference sequence).

The J gene is TRBJ2-1, the V gene TRBV20-1, with 8 bases that match TRBD2. Trimming at V came to 2 bases and at J to 4 bases, leaving 10 bases not matched to a gene. The CDR3 sequence is 16 residues long. In germline, CDR1 is DFQATT, CDR2 SNEGSKA (reference sequence). The CDR3 is CSARHPTSEMYNEQFF. Here the CDR3 DNA reads TGCAGTGCTAGACATCCGACTAGCGAGATGTACAATGAGCAGTTCTTC.

This clonotype appeared many times. The chain has TRBV6-1 and TRBJ1-2; D gene uncertain. The germline V gene encodes CDR1 MNHNS and CDR2 SASEGT. Trimming removed 4 bases from V and 4 bases from J, with 13 bases in between. CDR3 length: 14 residues. CDR3 sequence (DNA): TGTGCCAGCAGTGCCCTCACGGTGGGCTATGGCTACACCTTC. Translating gives CASSALTVGYGYTF.

This sequence joins TRBV6-1 and TRBJ1-1; 8 nucleotides align to TRBD1. The CDR3 sequence is 16 residues long. CDR1 and CDR2 (germline): MNHNS, SASEGT. The junction had 8 bases not matched to a gene; V was cut back by 0 bases and J by 5 bases. CDR3 bases: TGTGCCAGCAGTGAAGCGCGGGCAGGGGGCGGGACTGAAGCTTTCTTT. This codes for CASSEARAGGGTEAFF.

The sample holds many counts of this clonotype. For the CDR3, the DNA is TGCAGCGTGACAGACAGGGGGTCCGGGGCCAACGTCCTGACTTTC. It translates to CSVTDRGSGANVLTF. V gene TRBV29-1 combines with J gene TRBJ2-6; 9 nucleotides agree with TRBD1. CDR1 and CDR2 (germline): SQVTM, ANQGSEA. The CDR3 consists of 15 residues. The ends lost 6 bases at V and 4 bases at J; junction bases unmatched: 7.

This clonotype appeared a few times. The rearrangement uses TRBV28 and TRBJ1-2; D is perhaps TRBD1 (5 bases). The CDR3 sequence is 15 residues long. V lost 6 bases, J lost 2 bases, and 16 bases lay in between. CDR1 is MDHEN and CDR2 is SYDVKM in the germline V gene. The CDR3 DNA reads as TGTGCCAGCAGACCTCAGGGCGCGCGAAACTATGGCTACACCTTC. Translated, it gives CASRPQGARNYGYTF.

The chain joins TRBV30 to TRBJ1-5; D is possibly TRBD1 (5 bases). From germline, CDR1 is GTSNPN and CDR2 SVGIG (reference sequence). V dropped 4 bases and J dropped 5 bases, with 12 bases sitting between them. The CDR3 has 13 amino acids. The CDR3, as DNA: TGTGCCTGGACCCCCAGGGCCGATCAGCCCCAGCATTTT. Protein sequence: CAWTPRADQPQHF.

The chain has TRBV20-1 and TRBJ2-2; maybe TRBD2 (7 bases). V was pared by 6 bases and J by 6 bases, with 14 bases between. The CDR3 is 13 residues long. In germline, CDR1 is DFQATT, CDR2 SNEGSKA (reference sequence). For the CDR3, the DNA is TGCAGTGCCAACAGGGAGGGGGCCGGGGAGCTGTTTTTT. Translation gives CSANREGAGELFF.